The 5 T cell receptor beta chains below come from one sample, sequenced in a study of cytomegalovirus exposure and HLA in healthy donors. It was with 60 Vbeta and 13 Jbeta primers that the PCR ran. The assay was immunoSEQ multiplex PCR, and TCRdb's table has in-frame clones only and misses some. The table includes 110,000 or so clones, 65% to 85% detected once. The specimen sequenced was PBMCs. The receptors stem from a male donor in good health and CMV-seronegative.

The CDR3 nucleotides are TGTGCCAGCTCACCTCCTTCCCGGGACCTGAGCGGGGGGAATGAGCAGTTCTTC. Translated, it gives CASSPPSRDLSGGNEQFF. V is TRBV18 and J is TRBJ2-1, with TRBD2 matching 9 bases. The CDR3 length is 18 residues. V lost 3 bases and J lost 7; bases outside the gene matches: 16. Germline CDR1 reads KGHSH; CDR2 reads LQKENI.

This chain joins TRBV18 and TRBJ2-7; D not certain. The germline gives CDR1 KGHSH, CDR2 LQKENI. This CDR3 is 12 amino acids long. With 0 bases removed from V and 2 bases from J, the gap between germline ends came to 2 bases. The CDR3 loop reads CASSPPTYEQYF. In DNA form, the CDR3 reads TGTGCCAGCTCACCACCTACCTACGAGCAGTACTTC. The full variable domain, with the rest looked up from reference TRBV18 and TRBJ2-7, is NAGVMQNPRHLVRRRGQEARLRCSPMKGHSHVYWYRQLPEEGLKFMVYLQKENIIDESGMPKERFSAEFPKEGPSILRIQQVVRGDSAAYFCASSPPTYEQYFGPGTRLTVT.

This clone showed up just once. The J gene is TRBJ1-5, the V gene TRBV7-9; the D gene is possibly TRBD1 (5 bases). CDR1 is SEHNR and CDR2 is FQNEAQ in the germline V gene (reference sequence). This CDR3 contains 15 residues. The V and J ends lost 5 bases and 5 bases respectively, with 16 bases between them. As DNA, the CDR3 is TGTGCCAGCAGCCCAGGACAAGGGGCTCATCAGCCCCAGCATTTT. Translating it yields CASSPGQGAHQPQHF.

The rearrangement uses TRBV4-1 and TRBJ2-7; TRBD1 matches at 10 bases. The CDR3 covers 15 residues. Germline loops: CDR1 MGHRA, CDR2 YSYEKL. The V and J ends lost 0 bases and 5 bases, in that order; junction bases with no gene match: 4. The CDR3 region has the DNA TGCGCCAGCAGCCAAGACCGGGACAGGGGCCACGAGCAGTACTTC. Translation gives CASSQDRDRGHEQYF.

CDR3 protein: CASSPGAVQETQYF. The CDR3 nucleotides read TGTGCCAGCTCACCAGGGGCAGTACAAGAGACCCAGTACTTC. This chain links TRBV18 with TRBJ2-5; D is perhaps TRBD1 (5 bases). The V end was cut by 2 bases, the J end by 2 bases, with 9 bases between. Per the germline V gene, CDR1 is KGHSH and CDR2 is LQKENI. The CDR3 runs to 14 residues.